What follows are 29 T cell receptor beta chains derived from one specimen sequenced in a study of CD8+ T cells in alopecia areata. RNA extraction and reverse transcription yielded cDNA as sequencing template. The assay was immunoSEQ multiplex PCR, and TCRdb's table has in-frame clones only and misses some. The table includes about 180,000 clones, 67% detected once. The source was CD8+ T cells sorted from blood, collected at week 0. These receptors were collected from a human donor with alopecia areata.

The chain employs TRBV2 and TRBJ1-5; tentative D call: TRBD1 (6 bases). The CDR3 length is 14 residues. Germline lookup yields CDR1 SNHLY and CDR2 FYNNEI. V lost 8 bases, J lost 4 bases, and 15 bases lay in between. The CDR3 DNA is TGTGCCAGCGCCACGGGGGCACTGAATCAGCCCCAGCATTTT. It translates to CASATGALNQPQHF. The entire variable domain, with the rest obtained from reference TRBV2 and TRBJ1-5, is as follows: EPEVTQTPSHQVTQMGQEVILRCVPISNHLYFYWYRQILGQKVEFLVSFYNNEISEKSEIFDDQFSVERPDGSNFTLKIRSTKLEDSAMYFCASATGALNQPQHFGDGTRLSIL.

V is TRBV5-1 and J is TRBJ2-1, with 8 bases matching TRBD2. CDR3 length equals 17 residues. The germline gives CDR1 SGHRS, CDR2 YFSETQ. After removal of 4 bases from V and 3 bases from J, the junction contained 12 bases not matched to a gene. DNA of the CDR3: TGCGCCAGCAGCCTAAGGACTAGCTACCTAGTCTACAATGAGCAGTTCTTC. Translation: CASSLRTSYLVYNEQFF.

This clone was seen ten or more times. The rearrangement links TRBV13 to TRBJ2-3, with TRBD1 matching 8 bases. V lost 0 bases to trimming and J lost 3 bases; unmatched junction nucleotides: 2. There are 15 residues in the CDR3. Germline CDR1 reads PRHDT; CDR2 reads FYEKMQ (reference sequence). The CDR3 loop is CASSLGRGHTDTQYF. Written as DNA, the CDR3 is TGTGCCAGCAGCTTAGGCAGGGGGCATACAGATACGCAGTATTTT.

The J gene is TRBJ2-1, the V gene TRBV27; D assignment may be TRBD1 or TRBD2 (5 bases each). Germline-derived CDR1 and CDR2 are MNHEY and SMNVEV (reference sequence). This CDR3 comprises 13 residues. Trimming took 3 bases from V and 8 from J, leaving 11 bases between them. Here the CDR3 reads CASSLVGRDEQFF. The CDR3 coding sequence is TGTGCCAGCAGTTTGGTGGGGCGGGATGAGCAGTTCTTC.

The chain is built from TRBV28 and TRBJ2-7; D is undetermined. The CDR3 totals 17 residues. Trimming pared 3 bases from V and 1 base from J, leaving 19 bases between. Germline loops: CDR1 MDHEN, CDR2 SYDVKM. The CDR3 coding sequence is TGTGCCAGCAGTTTCCCCACAGCGCTCAGTTCATCCTACGAGCAGTACTTC. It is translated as CASSFPTALSSSYEQYF.

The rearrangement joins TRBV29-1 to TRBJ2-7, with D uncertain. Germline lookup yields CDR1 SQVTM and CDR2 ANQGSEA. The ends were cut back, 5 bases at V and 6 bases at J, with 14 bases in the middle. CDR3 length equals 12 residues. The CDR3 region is CSVSVGFSEQYF. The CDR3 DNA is TGCAGCGTTTCTGTAGGGTTTAGCGAGCAGTACTTC.

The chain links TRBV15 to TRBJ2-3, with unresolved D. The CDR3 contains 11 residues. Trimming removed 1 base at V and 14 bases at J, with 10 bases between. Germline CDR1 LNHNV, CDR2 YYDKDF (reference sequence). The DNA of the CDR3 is TGTGCCACCAGCAGAGGATCAATGTGGTATTTT. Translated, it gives CATSRGSMWYF.

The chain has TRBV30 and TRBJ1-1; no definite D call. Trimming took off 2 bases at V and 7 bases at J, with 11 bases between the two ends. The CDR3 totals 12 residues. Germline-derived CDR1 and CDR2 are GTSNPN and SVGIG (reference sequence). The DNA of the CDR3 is TGTGCCTGGAGTTCCGGCCTCCTTGAAGCTTTCTTT. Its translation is CAWSSGLLEAFF. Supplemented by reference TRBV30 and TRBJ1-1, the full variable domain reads SQTIHQWPATLVQPVGSPLSLECTVEGTSNPNLYWYRQAAGRGLQLLFYSVGIGQISSEVPQNLSASRPQDRQFILSSKKLLLSDSGFYLCAWSSGLLEAFFGQGTRLTVV.

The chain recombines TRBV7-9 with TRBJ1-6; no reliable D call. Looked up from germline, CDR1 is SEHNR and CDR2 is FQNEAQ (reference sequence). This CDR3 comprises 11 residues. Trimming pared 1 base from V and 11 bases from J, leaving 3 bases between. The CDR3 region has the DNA TGTGCCAGCAGCTTAGGTACACCCCTCCACTTT. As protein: CASSLGTPLHF.

CDR3 in DNA: TGCGCCAGCAGCCCATTAACCGGTTCCTCCTACGAGCAGTACTTC. Protein: CASSPLTGSSYEQYF. This chain uses TRBV5-1 with TRBJ2-7, with D uncertain. Germline values: CDR1 SGHRS, CDR2 YFSETQ. Deletions cut 4 bases from V and 0 bases from J, with 14 bases between. CDR3 length: 15 amino acids.

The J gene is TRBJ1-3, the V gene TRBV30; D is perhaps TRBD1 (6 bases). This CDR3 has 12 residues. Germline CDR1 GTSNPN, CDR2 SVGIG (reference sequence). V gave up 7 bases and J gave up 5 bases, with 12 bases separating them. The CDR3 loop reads CAFLDRRNTIYF. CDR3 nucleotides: TGTGCCTTCCTGGACAGAAGAAACACCATATATTTT.

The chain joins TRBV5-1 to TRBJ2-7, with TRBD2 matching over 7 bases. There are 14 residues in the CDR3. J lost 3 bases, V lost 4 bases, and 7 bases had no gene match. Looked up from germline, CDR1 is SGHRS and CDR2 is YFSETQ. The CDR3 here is CASSVSGERYEQYF. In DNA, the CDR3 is TGCGCCAGCAGCGTGAGCGGGGAACGCTACGAGCAGTACTTC.

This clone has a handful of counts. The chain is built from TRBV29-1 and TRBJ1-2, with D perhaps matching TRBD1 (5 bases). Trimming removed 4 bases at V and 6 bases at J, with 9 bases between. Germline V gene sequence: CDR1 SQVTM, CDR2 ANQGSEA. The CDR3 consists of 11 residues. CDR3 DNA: TGCAGCGTTGGAGGGGTTGATGGCTACACCTTC. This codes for CSVGGVDGYTF. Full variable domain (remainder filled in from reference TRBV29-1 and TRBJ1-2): SAVISQKPSRDICQRGTSLTIQCQVDSQVTMMFWYRQQPGQSLTLIATANQGSEATYESGFVIDKFPISRPNLTFSTLTVSNMSPEDSSIYLCSVGGVDGYTFGSGTRLTVV.

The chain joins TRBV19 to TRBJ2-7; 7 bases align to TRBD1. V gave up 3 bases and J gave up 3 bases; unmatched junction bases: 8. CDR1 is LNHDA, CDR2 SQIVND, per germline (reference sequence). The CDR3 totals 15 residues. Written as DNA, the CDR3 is TGTGCCAGTAGTATCAAGGCAGGGGGATTCTACGAGCAGTACTTC. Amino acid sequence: CASSIKAGGFYEQYF.

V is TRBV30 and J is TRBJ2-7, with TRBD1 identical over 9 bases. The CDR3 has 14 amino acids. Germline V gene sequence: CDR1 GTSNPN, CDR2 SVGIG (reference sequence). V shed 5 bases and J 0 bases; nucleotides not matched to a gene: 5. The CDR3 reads CAWSGTGYSYEQYF. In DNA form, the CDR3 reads TGTGCCTGGTCTGGGACAGGGTACTCCTACGAGCAGTACTTC.

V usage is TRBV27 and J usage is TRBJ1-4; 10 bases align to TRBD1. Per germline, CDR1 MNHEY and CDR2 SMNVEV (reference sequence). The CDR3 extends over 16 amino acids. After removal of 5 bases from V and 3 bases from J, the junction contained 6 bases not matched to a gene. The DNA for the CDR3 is TGTGCCAGCAGTCCCACGACAGGGGGCCCTAATGAAAAACTGTTTTTT. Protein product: CASSPTTGGPNEKLFF.

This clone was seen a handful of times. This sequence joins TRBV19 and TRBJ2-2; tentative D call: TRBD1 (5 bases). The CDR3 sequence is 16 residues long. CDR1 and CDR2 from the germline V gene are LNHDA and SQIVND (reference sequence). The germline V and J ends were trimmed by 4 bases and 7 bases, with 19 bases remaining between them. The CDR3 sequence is CASSTVDSLGYGELFF. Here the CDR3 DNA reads TGTGCCAGTAGTACCGTCGACAGTTTGGGGTACGGGGAGCTGTTTTTT. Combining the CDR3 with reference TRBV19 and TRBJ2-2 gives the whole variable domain DGGITQSPKYLFRKEGQNVTLSCEQNLNHDAMYWYRQDPGQGLRLIYYSQIVNDFQKGDIAEGYSVSREKKESFPLTVTSAQKNPTAFYLCASSTVDSLGYGELFFGEGSRLTVL.

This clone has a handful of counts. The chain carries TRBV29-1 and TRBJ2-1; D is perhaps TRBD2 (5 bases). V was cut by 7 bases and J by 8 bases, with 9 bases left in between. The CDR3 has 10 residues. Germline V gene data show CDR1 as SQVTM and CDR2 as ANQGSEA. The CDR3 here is CSAPEDEQFF. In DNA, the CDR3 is TGCAGCGCTCCGGAGGATGAGCAGTTCTTC.

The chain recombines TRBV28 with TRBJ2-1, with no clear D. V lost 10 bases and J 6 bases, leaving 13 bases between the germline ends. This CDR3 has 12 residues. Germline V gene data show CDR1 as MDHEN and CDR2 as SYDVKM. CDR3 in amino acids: CATQHAGNEQFF. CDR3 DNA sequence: TGTGCCACCCAGCATGCAGGCAATGAGCAGTTCTTC.

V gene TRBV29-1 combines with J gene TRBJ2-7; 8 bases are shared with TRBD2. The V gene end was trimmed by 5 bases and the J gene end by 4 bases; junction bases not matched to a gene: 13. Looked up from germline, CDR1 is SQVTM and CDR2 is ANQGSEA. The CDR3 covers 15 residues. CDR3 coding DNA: TGCAGCGTTCAAGGGGGTTACAGCGGGGGTTACGAGCAGTACTTC. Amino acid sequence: CSVQGGYSGGYEQYF.

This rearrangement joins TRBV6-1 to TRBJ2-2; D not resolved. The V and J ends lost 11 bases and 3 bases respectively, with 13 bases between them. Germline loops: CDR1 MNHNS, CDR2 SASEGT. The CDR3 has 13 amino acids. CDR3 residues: CAASKGDTGELFF. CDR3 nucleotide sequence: TGTGCCGCCAGCAAAGGTGACACCGGGGAGCTGTTTTTT.

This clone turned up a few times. In DNA, the CDR3 is TGTGCCAGCAGCGTAGGAGGGGCCAGGGAGCAGTACTTC. Translation gives CASSVGGAREQYF. The V and J genes are TRBV9 and TRBJ2-7; D may correspond to TRBD1 or TRBD2 (5 bases each). Germline CDR1 is SGDLS and CDR2 is YYNGEE. This CDR3 spans 13 amino acids. Trimming removed 0 bases from V and 7 bases from J, with 11 bases in between.

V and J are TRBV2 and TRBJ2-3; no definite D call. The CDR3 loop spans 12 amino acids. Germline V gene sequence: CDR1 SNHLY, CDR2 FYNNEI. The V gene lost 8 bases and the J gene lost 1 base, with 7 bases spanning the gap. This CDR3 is CASDEGTDTQYF. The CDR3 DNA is TGTGCCAGCGACGAAGGCACAGATACGCAGTATTTT.

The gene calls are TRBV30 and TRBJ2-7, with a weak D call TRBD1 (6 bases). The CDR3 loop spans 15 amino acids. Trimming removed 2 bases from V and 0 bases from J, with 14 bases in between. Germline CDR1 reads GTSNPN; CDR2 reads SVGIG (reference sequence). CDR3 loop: CAWSTDSQPSYEQYF. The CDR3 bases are TGTGCCTGGAGTACGGACAGCCAACCCTCCTACGAGCAGTACTTC.

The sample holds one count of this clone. The CDR3 here is CASSPAGTGADYEQYF. CDR3 in DNA: TGCGCCAGCAGCCCAGCCGGGACAGGGGCTGATTACGAGCAGTACTTC. The V and J genes are TRBV4-1 and TRBJ2-7; TRBD1 aligns across 10 bases. V was pared by 4 bases and J by 4 bases, with 10 bases of the junction left unmatched. Germline V CDR1 and CDR2: MGHRA, YSYEKL. This CDR3 is built from 16 residues.

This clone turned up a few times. The CDR3 region has the DNA TGCGCCAGCAGCTTAGCAGGGCCCTACAATGAGCAGTTCTTC. This encodes CASSLAGPYNEQFF. V usage is TRBV5-1 and J usage is TRBJ2-1; TRBD1 is a possible D gene (5 bases). Germline V gene sequence: CDR1 SGHRS, CDR2 YFSETQ. The CDR3 runs 14 residues. V lost 2 bases and J 2 bases, leaving 8 bases between the germline ends.

In DNA, the CDR3 is TGTGCCAGCGCAGGGGTTGGAAACACCATATATTTT. It is translated as CASAGVGNTIYF. The chain employs TRBV2 and TRBJ1-3; tentatively, D is TRBD1 (6 bases). The CDR3 runs 12 residues. From germline, CDR1 is SNHLY and CDR2 FYNNEI. V was clipped by 8 bases and J by 3 bases, with 8 bases between them.

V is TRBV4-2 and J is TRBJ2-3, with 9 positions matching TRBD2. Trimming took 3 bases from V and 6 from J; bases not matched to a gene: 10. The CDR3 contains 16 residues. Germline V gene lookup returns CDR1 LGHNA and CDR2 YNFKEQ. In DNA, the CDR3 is TGTGCCAGCAGCCAGGAAGCGGGGGGTATGAGTGATACGCAGTATTTT. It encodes CASSQEAGGMSDTQYF.

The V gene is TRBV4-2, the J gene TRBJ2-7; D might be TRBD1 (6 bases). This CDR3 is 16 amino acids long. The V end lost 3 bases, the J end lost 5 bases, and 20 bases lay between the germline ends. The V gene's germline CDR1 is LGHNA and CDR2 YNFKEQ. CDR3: CASSQEDYRVKDEQYF. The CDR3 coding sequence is TGTGCCAGCAGCCAGGAGGATTACAGGGTAAAGGACGAGCAGTACTTC.